The sequence of this T cell receptor (beta chain) was determined in a study of T-cell memory formation after mild COVID-19. Findings and limits, study-wide: For contracting clones, CD4+ ones sat mainly in CM and EM, CD8+ in EMRA.

This CDR3 is built from 13 residues. The V gene's germline CDR1 is SGHNT and CDR2 YYREEE (reference sequence). Trimming shortened V by 0 bases and J by 3 bases, and 7 bases separated the two germline ends. The table lists this clonotype with many counts. The antigen remains undetermined. 5'RACE with constant-segment primers yielded barcoded, UMI-tagged TCR alpha and TCR beta cDNA libraries. One entry per CDR3 protein results from TCRdb running MiXCR on the 5' RACE reads. The sample shows about 430,000 distinct CDR3 sequences, about a sixth of them seen only once. The specimen was PBMCs or a T cell subset sorted from them (not recorded which). The V and J genes are TRBV5-4 and TRBJ2-7; perhaps TRBD1 as D (5 bases). The receptor's source is a man younger than 30 who had mild COVID-19 (a few samples of this study predate the infection). Cell type and time point are not known. The CDR3 sequence is CASSLDQGYEQYF. For the CDR3, the DNA is TGTGCCAGCAGCTTGGATCAGGGCTACGAGCAGTACTTC.